Below, 31 T cell receptor beta chains from the same sample are listed, as sequenced in a study of T cell repertoires in cytomegalovirus infection. The antigens of these receptors remain unknown. TCRdb passed the reads through MiXCR, listing each CDR3 protein once. This repertoire shows approximately 990,000 distinct CDR3 sequences, around 30% found once; its top ten account for over 11%. The sequencing here drew on cultured CD8+ T cells from PBMCs, taken from culture after CMV antigen stimulation. These receptors originate from a human donor in good health (CMV status not recorded). Some clones in this sample may be carry-over from other donors' samples.

The V gene is TRBV9, the J gene TRBJ2-3; 7 bases are a match to TRBD2. The ends lost 2 bases at V and 7 bases at J; junction bases unmatched: 1. The CDR3 sequence is 12 residues long. The germline gives CDR1 SGDLS, CDR2 YYNGEE. The CDR3 DNA reads as TGTGCCAGCAGCGTGGGGGGGAATACGCAGTATTTT. This translates into CASSVGGNTQYF.

This clonotype appeared a few times. This chain links TRBV6-2 or TRBV6-3 with TRBJ1-1, with 8 positions matching TRBD1. CDR1 MNHEY and CDR2 SVGEGT come from the germline V gene. This CDR3 region has 12 residues. Trimming took 6 bases from V and 5 from J; bases not matched to a gene: 2. The DNA for the CDR3 is TGTGCCAGCAGAAGGACAGGGACTGAAGCTTTCTTT. This sequence encodes CASRRTGTEAFF.

This clonotype showed up many times. The chain employs TRBV7-6 and TRBJ2-5; D not certain. There are 13 residues in the CDR3. From germline, CDR1 is SGHVS and CDR2 FNYEAQ. Trimming stripped 5 bases from V and 0 bases from J, with 7 bases between. CDR3 in DNA: TGTGCCAGCAGCCCCCCGTACCAAGAGACCCAGTACTTC. The encoded protein is CASSPPYQETQYF.

This clonotype occurred many times. The V call is TRBV7-2, the J call TRBJ2-1; D tentatively fits TRBD1 or TRBD2 (5 bases each). The V gene lost 6 bases and the J gene lost 4 bases, with 22 bases spanning the gap. Germline loops: CDR1 SGHTA, CDR2 FQGNSA. This CDR3 has 17 amino acids. CDR3 amino acids: CASSLKEGIVDYNEQFF. The CDR3 DNA reads as TGTGCCAGCAGTCTCAAAGAGGGGATAGTCGATTACAATGAGCAGTTCTTC.

On this clonotype itself: This may stem from a read error, because a much larger clone lies one nucleotide away. This chain connects TRBV27 to TRBJ1-1; TRBD1 agrees at 7 bases. V dropped 7 bases and J dropped 1; count of bases not matched to a gene: 6. The CDR3 runs to 14 residues. Germline CDR1 MNHEY, CDR2 SMNVEV (reference sequence). CDR3 in DNA: TGTGCCAGCACCCTGACAGGGCAGAACACTGAAGCTTTCTTT. Amino acids: CASTLTGQNTEAFF.

V is TRBV14 and J is TRBJ2-4; 14 positions agree with TRBD2. This CDR3 has 15 amino acids. V lost 5 bases to trimming and J lost 8 bases; unmatched junction nucleotides: 5. Germline assignment: CDR1 SGHDN and CDR2 FVKESK. CDR3 in DNA: TGTGCCAGCAGCAAAGGGACTAGCGGGGGTGACATTCAGTACTTC. Protein: CASSKGTSGGDIQYF. The complete variable domain, with remaining parts taken from reference TRBV14 and TRBJ2-4, reads EAGVTQFPSHSVIEKGQTVTLRCDPISGHDNLYWYRRVMGKEIKFLLHFVKESKQDESGMPNNRFLAERTGGTYSTLKVQPAELEDSGVYFCASSKGTSGGDIQYFGAGTRLSVL.

This sequence joins TRBV27 and TRBJ2-1; 7 bases fit TRBD2. Unmatched junction bases numbered 11, after V lost 9 bases and J lost 0 bases. Per the germline V gene, CDR1 is MNHEY and CDR2 is SMNVEV (reference sequence). The CDR3 consists of 16 residues. The CDR3 coding sequence is TGTGCCAGTAGTCACGGGGAGGGTCGCTCCTACAATGAGCAGTTCTTC. This codes for CASSHGEGRSYNEQFF.

V is TRBV19 and J is TRBJ1-6; TRBD1 agrees at 8 bases. The CDR3 consists of 17 residues. Losses at the gene ends were 5 bases for V and 7 bases for J; bases not matched to a gene: 13. CDR1 and CDR2 from the germline V gene are LNHDA and SQIVND (reference sequence). This chain's CDR3 is CASSFLDREGRNSPLHF. CDR3 DNA: TGTGCCAGTAGTTTTTTGGACAGGGAAGGACGAAATTCACCCCTCCACTTT.

J is TRBJ2-7 and V is TRBV27, with D possibly TRBD2 on 6 matching bases. Trimming shortened V by 6 bases and J by 6 bases, and 15 bases separated the two germline ends. This CDR3 is built from 13 residues. Germline-derived CDR1 and CDR2 are MNHEY and SMNVEV (reference sequence). CDR3 DNA sequence: TGTGCCAGCAGCATCCGGGGGACCTCCGAGCAGTACGTC. It encodes CASSIRGTSEQYV.

This clonotype appeared many times. This CDR3 reads CASSYTGGADYGYTF. The DNA of the CDR3 is TGTGCCAGCAGTTACACGGGGGGGGCAGACTATGGCTACACCTTC. The chain joins TRBV6-5 to TRBJ1-2; possible D gene TRBD1, 6 bases. The CDR3 covers 15 residues. From germline, CDR1 is MNHEY and CDR2 SVGAGI. Trimming shortened V by 2 bases and J by 3 bases, and 13 bases separated the two germline ends.

This chain connects TRBV27 to TRBJ1-6; TRBD1 matches at 8 bases. J gave up 8 bases and V 6 bases, and 12 bases lay outside the gene matches. The CDR3 totals 16 residues. In germline, CDR1 is MNHEY, CDR2 SMNVEV (reference sequence). The DNA of the CDR3 is TGTGCCAGCAGCTCTCAGGGGGCCACAAGGGATTCACCCCTCCACTTT. Its protein is CASSSQGATRDSPLHF.

The CDR3 nucleotides read TGTGCCAGCAGTGAATATCCCGGGAGGTCCCAGTACTTC. Residues: CASSEYPGRSQYF. The V call is TRBV25-1, the J call TRBJ2-5, with TRBD2 identical over 7 bases. Germline V gene sequence: CDR1 MGHDK, CDR2 SYGVNS. V lost 0 bases to trimming and J lost 9 bases; unmatched junction nucleotides: 4. CDR3 length: 13 amino acids.

This clonotype was seen only a few times. The DNA for the CDR3 is TGTGCCAGCAGTTCCTACCGTACCGACGAGCAGTACGTC. It translates to CASSSYRTDEQYV. The rearrangement links TRBV6-2 or TRBV6-3 to TRBJ2-7; D gene ambiguous. Trimming stripped 4 bases from V and 5 bases from J, with 12 bases between. The CDR3 is made up of 13 amino acids. Germline lookup yields CDR1 MNHEY and CDR2 SVGEGT.

About this clonotype itself: A much larger clone lies one base from this, so it may be a read error. The chain has TRBV4-3 and TRBJ2-1; D may be TRBD1 or TRBD2 (5 bases each). The CDR3 loop spans 15 amino acids. Trimming left V 4 bases short and J 6 bases short, with 16 bases between. Germline V gene sequence: CDR1 LGHNA, CDR2 YSLEER. The CDR3 nucleotides are TGCGCCAGCAGCCTTCACGTCATTGGGGGCAATGAGCAGTTCTTC. Translated: CASSLHVIGGNEQFF.

A few counts support this clonotype. The chain links TRBV5-8 to TRBJ2-7, with TRBD1 identical over 8 bases. The CDR3 runs to 14 residues. V shed 1 base, J shed 5 bases, and the junction held 5 bases outside the gene matches. Germline CDR1 is SGHTS and CDR2 is YDEGEE. This CDR3 is CASSLQGAVDEQYF. The CDR3 nucleotides are TGTGCCAGCAGCTTGCAGGGGGCGGTCGACGAGCAGTACTTC.

The sample holds a few counts of this clonotype. The rearrangement joins TRBV9 to TRBJ2-1; D is unresolved. Trimming took off 0 bases at V and 4 bases at J, with 8 bases between the two ends. The CDR3 spans 14 residues. Germline CDR1 is SGDLS and CDR2 is YYNGEE. The CDR3 DNA is TGTGCCAGCAGCGTAGTAGACTTATACAATGAGCAGTTCTTC. Protein: CASSVVDLYNEQFF.

V is TRBV27 and J is TRBJ2-5, with D unclear. Trimming removed 1 base at V and 2 bases at J, with 8 bases between. In germline, CDR1 is MNHEY, CDR2 SMNVEV (reference sequence). CDR3 length equals 14 residues. The CDR3 sequence is CASSLLTAQETQYF. The CDR3 nucleotides are TGTGCCAGCAGTTTATTAACAGCTCAAGAGACCCAGTACTTC.

The table lists this clonotype with a few counts. A read error may be the cause here, since a much bigger clone is one base away. The chain uses TRBV12-3 or TRBV12-4 and TRBJ1-5; D uncertain. This CDR3 is built from 16 residues. The CDR3 is CANSLAGSQGNQPQHF. CDR3 in DNA: TGTGCCAACAGTTTGGCCGGCAGCCAAGGGAATCAGCCCCAGCATTTT.

As for this clonotype: A junction boundary mismatches the germline segment, possibly from a read error. CDR3 sequence reads: CTSSLRAYAGELFF. The CDR3 DNA is TGTACCAGCAGCTTACGGGCATACGCCGGGGAGCTGTTTTTT. The chain recombines TRBV7-8 with TRBJ2-2; D not resolved. Germline-derived CDR1 and CDR2 are SGHVS and FQNEAQ. This CDR3 is built from 14 residues.

The J gene is TRBJ2-5, the V gene TRBV7-6; tentatively, D is TRBD1 or TRBD2 (5 bases each). CDR1 and CDR2 from the germline V gene are SGHVS and FNYEAQ. This CDR3 spans 15 amino acids. Trimming removed 3 bases at V and 4 bases at J, with 15 bases between. The DNA of the CDR3 is TGTGCCAGCAGCTTCATTAAGGCAGGGAGAGAGACCCAGTACTTC. Its protein product is CASSFIKAGRETQYF.

This clonotype was detected only a few times. This rearrangement joins TRBV27 to TRBJ1-2; TRBD1 agrees at 7 bases. V shed 4 bases and J 7 bases; nucleotides not matched to a gene: 9. There are 14 residues in the CDR3. Germline loops: CDR1 MNHEY, CDR2 SMNVEV (reference sequence). CDR3 coding DNA: TGTGCCAGCAGTTCCCCGACAGGGTTCACTGGCTACACCTTC. Amino acids: CASSSPTGFTGYTF.

The chain joins TRBV6-1 to TRBJ2-7; 12 positions agree with TRBD2. The CDR3 has 15 amino acids. V was pared by 2 bases and J by 2 bases, with 1 base of the junction left unmatched. Germline assignment: CDR1 MNHNS and CDR2 SASEGT. The CDR3 bases are TGTGCCAGCAGTGAATGGACTAGCGGGGCCTACGAGCAGTACGTC. Translated: CASSEWTSGAYEQYV.

The V and J genes are TRBV7-6 and TRBJ1-2, with D uncertain. Germline values: CDR1 SGHVS, CDR2 FNYEAQ. V lost 4 bases and J 4 bases, leaving 10 bases between the germline ends. This CDR3 has 13 residues. CDR3: CASSWEGVYGYTF. As DNA, the CDR3 is TGTGCCAGCAGCTGGGAGGGCGTCTATGGCTACACCTTC.

This clonotype was seen a handful of times. The genes are TRBV7-2 and TRBJ2-1; no reliable D call. Germline CDR1 SGHTA, CDR2 FQGNSA. CDR3 length: 15 residues. The V end was cut by 1 base, the J end by 4 bases, with 11 bases between. The CDR3 DNA reads as TGTGCCAGCAGCTTAGAAGCACCGCCTTACAATGAGCAGTTCTTC. Its protein product is CASSLEAPPYNEQFF.

V and J are TRBV14 and TRBJ2-7; D might be TRBD2 (5 bases). Between the trimmed V and J ends, which lost 4 bases and 7 bases, there was a span of 14 bases. This CDR3 has 13 amino acids. Germline-derived CDR1 and CDR2 are SGHDN and FVKESK. The CDR3 nucleotides are TGTGCCAGCAGCCTGAGCGTAGCGAGGGAGCAGTACGTC. It encodes CASSLSVAREQYV.

This clonotype was seen more than once but under ten times. V gene TRBV27 combines with J gene TRBJ2-1, with 8 bases lining up with TRBD1. From germline, CDR1 is MNHEY and CDR2 SMNVEV (reference sequence). V gave up 7 bases and J gave up 8 bases; unmatched junction bases: 10. There are 14 residues in the CDR3. The chain's CDR3 is CASNTRTGRDEQFF. DNA of the CDR3: TGTGCCAGCAACACCCGGACAGGGCGGGATGAGCAGTTCTTC.

This clonotype has at least ten counts. This chain joins TRBV11-2 and TRBJ1-3, with unresolved D. Germline V lookup: CDR1 SGHAT, CDR2 FQNNGV. V was shortened by 2 bases and J by 3 bases, with 11 bases between the two germline ends. The CDR3 consists of 15 residues. CDR3 sequence: CASSLLWGDGNTIYF. CDR3 coding DNA: TGTGCCAGCAGCTTACTCTGGGGAGATGGAAACACCATATATTTT.

As for this clonotype: Given a much more abundant clone one base away, this may be a read error. This rearrangement joins TRBV12-3 or TRBV12-4 to TRBJ1-1; 7 bases are a match to TRBD1. The CDR3 consists of 16 residues. CDR3 sequence: CVSSPPRTGSNTEAFF. DNA of the CDR3: TGTGTCAGCAGCCCGCCGAGGACAGGCTCGAACACTGAAGCTTTCTTT.

This clonotype was counted between two and nine times. V gene TRBV6-5 combines with J gene TRBJ1-2, with 7 bases that match TRBD1. The CDR3 extends over 15 amino acids. The trim removed 4 bases at V and 4 bases at J, leaving 9 bases unmatched. Germline V gene data show CDR1 as MNHEY and CDR2 as SVGAGI. The CDR3 region has the DNA TGTGCCAGCAGTTCACAGGGGATAAAGTCCTATGGCTACACCTTC. It encodes CASSSQGIKSYGYTF.

The rearrangement links TRBV20-1 to TRBJ2-2, with D perhaps being TRBD1 or TRBD2 (6 bases each). The length of the CDR3 is 17 residues. Germline-derived CDR1 and CDR2 are DFQATT and SNEGSKA (reference sequence). Trimming left V 2 bases short and J 5 bases short, with 21 bases between. The CDR3: CSARSRGTPQGTGELFF. In nucleotides, the CDR3 is TGCAGTGCTAGATCCCGGGGGACGCCCCAGGGGACCGGGGAGCTGTTTTTT.

This clonotype was seen more than once but under ten times. V and J are TRBV14 and TRBJ2-7; D not certain. CDR3 length equals 12 residues. Germline CDR1 is SGHDN and CDR2 is FVKESK. V gave up 4 bases and J gave up 7 bases, with 11 bases separating them. The CDR3 loop is CASSPVPWEQYF. The CDR3 bases are TGTGCCAGCAGCCCTGTACCTTGGGAGCAGTACTTC.